This is a list of T cell receptor beta chains from one sample in a study of chemoradiotherapy in HPV16-positive cancers. Using immunoSEQ multiplex PCR, the repertoire was profiled, and TCRdb retains in-frame clones only, with some absent. The data contain around 3,000 clones, more than 80% of them seen just once; the ten biggest clones take up 2.5%. The starting material was tumor tissue, obtained from a patient who underwent chemoradiotherapy. The receptors stem from a human donor with HPV-associated anogenital cancer. Each CDR3 is given with its conserved first and last residue.

14,TRBJ2-7,TRBV21-1,CASSGRGGAYEQYF
15,TRBJ2-7,TRBV7-2,CASSARDSPTGEQYF
15,TRBJ1-1,TRBV5-1,CASSLVLGTNTEAFF
15,TRBJ2-2,TRBV28,CASRRLAGGTGELFF
15,TRBJ1-4,TRBV18,CASSTYTATNEKLFF
13,TRBJ2-3,TRBV7-3,CASSLDPQDTQYF
13,TRBJ2-2,TRBV29-1,CSVPEQGSGELFF
14,TRBJ2-5,TRBV18,CASSPIGGLETQYF
15,TRBJ1-4,TRBV28,CASSSNRATNEKLFF
17,TRBJ1-5,TRBV9,CASGPGTGAYSNQPQHF
10,TRBJ1-1,TRBV6-5,CATRTTEAFF